Below are 25 T cell receptor beta chains sequenced from a single sample in a study of T cells expressing NK-cell markers. TCRdb reprocessed the 5' RACE reads and stores each CDR3 protein as one record, lacking DNA. This sample contains 500,000 or so distinct CDR3 sequences. Sequences were obtained from blood T cells: a sorted CD56 or NKG2C T cell subset, CD4+ or CD8+ T cells, or bulk PBMC T cells (not recorded which). These receptor sequences come from a man in his late teens or twenties in good health.

This chain connects TRBV7-2 to TRBJ2-5; lacking DNA, the TRBD1 call made by TCRdb goes unchecked. Germline loops: CDR1 SGHTA, CDR2 FQGNSA. This CDR3 has 15 residues. Here the CDR3 reads CASSSWAGTGETQYF.

J is TRBJ2-2 and V is TRBV12-3 or TRBV12-4; TCRdb outputs TRBD2, but without DNA this stays unchecked. The CDR3 spans 15 residues. The CDR3 is CASSQGGSGNGELFF.

This chain joins TRBV27 and TRBJ2-3; TCRdb indicates TRBD2, and absent DNA this call remains unverified. This CDR3 has 14 amino acids. The germline V gene has CDR1 MNHEY and CDR2 SMNVEV (reference sequence). CDR3 protein: CASSNSEGPDTQYF.

The rearrangement uses TRBV20-1 and TRBJ2-5; checking the TCRdb D call of TRBD1 is not possible without DNA. The CDR3 runs to 14 residues. Germline CDR1 reads DFQATT; CDR2 reads SNEGSKA (reference sequence). This chain's CDR3 is CSAVPWGERETQYF.

The chain employs TRBV15 and TRBJ1-1. The CDR3 runs to 13 residues. Germline assignment: CDR1 LNHNV and CDR2 YYDKDF (reference sequence). CDR3: CATSHGRWTEAFF.

The genes are TRBV5-1 and TRBJ2-2. Germline loops: CDR1 SGHRS, CDR2 YFSETQ. The CDR3 is 14 amino acids. The CDR3 sequence: CASSSGLHTGELFF.

The chain carries TRBV5-1 and TRBJ1-1; the TCRdb D gene call, TRBD1, has no DNA to confirm it. Germline CDR1 SGHRS, CDR2 YFSETQ. The CDR3 spans 16 residues. The CDR3 protein is CASSLGTNGQGTEAFF.

The chain carries TRBV5-1 and TRBJ2-1. Germline V gene sequence: CDR1 SGHRS, CDR2 YFSETQ. The CDR3 extends over 14 amino acids. CDR3 protein: CASSLDGGLQRQFF.

The genes are TRBV12-3 or TRBV12-4 and TRBJ2-7. The CDR3 loop spans 14 amino acids. The CDR3 loop reads CASSTTRSTYEQYF.

The rearrangement links TRBV6-2 or TRBV6-3 to TRBJ2-1; TCRdb picks TRBD1, but there is no DNA to check that call. The CDR3 consists of 13 residues. Germline V CDR1 and CDR2: MNHEY, SVGEGT. The CDR3 here is CASSNTGQAEQFF.

The V gene is TRBV28, the J gene TRBJ2-7; TCRdb selects TRBD1, and the lack of DNA leaves this call unchecked. Germline loops: CDR1 MDHEN, CDR2 SYDVKM. The CDR3 loop spans 16 amino acids. The CDR3 is CASIGTPNPFFHEQYF.

This chain links TRBV24-1 with TRBJ2-2; the TRBD1 assignment by TCRdb is unverifiable without DNA. Germline loops: CDR1 KGHDR, CDR2 SFDVKD. This CDR3 is built from 16 residues. The CDR3 spells CATSDPGQGPTGELFF.

This chain joins TRBV6-5 and TRBJ1-5; TCRdb's assignment of TRBD1 cannot be checked, as there is no DNA. CDR1 is MNHEY, CDR2 SVGAGI, per germline. CDR3 length equals 15 residues. The CDR3 region is CASSWGHGSNQPQHF.

The chain uses TRBV7-6 and TRBJ2-1; the TCRdb D gene call, TRBD2, has no DNA to confirm it. This CDR3 is built from 16 residues. Per germline, CDR1 SGHVS and CDR2 FNYEAQ. The CDR3 is CASSLATSGSYNEQFF.

The chain has TRBV29-1 and TRBJ1-1; lacking DNA, the TRBD1 call made by TCRdb goes unchecked. The CDR3 extends over 14 amino acids. Germline CDR1 reads SQVTM; CDR2 reads ANQGSEA. The CDR3 loop is CSVAPGQRNTEAFF.

The chain employs TRBV4-3 and TRBJ1-1. Germline V CDR1 and CDR2: LGHNA, YSLEER. This CDR3 is built from 14 residues. The CDR3 region is CASSQEAEGTEAFF.

CDR3 sequence: CASSPGGLGYEQYF. V gene TRBV6-1 combines with J gene TRBJ2-7; without DNA, the TCRdb call of TRBD2 cannot be checked. Germline values: CDR1 MNHNS, CDR2 SASEGT. This CDR3 is 14 amino acids long.

This sequence joins TRBV5-1 and TRBJ2-1; the D gene TCRdb calls, TRBD2, cannot be checked with no DNA. This CDR3 region has 15 residues. Germline V gene lookup returns CDR1 SGHRS and CDR2 YFSETQ. The CDR3 reads CASSLVRTSGNEQFF.

J is TRBJ2-7 and V is TRBV5-1; the TCRdb call, TRBD2, lacks DNA for checking. The germline V gene has CDR1 SGHRS and CDR2 YFSETQ. The CDR3 is made up of 16 amino acids. This chain's CDR3 is CASSFLTGDFSYEQYF.

This chain joins TRBV20-1 and TRBJ2-3; TCRdb reports TRBD2, a call that lacks DNA to check it against. The CDR3 has 16 residues. The germline CDR1 and CDR2 sequences are DFQATT and SNEGSKA (reference sequence). CDR3 sequence reads: CSATQTSGGVLDTQYF.

The chain recombines TRBV5-1 with TRBJ2-1; TCRdb reports TRBD2, a call that lacks DNA to check it against. The CDR3 is made up of 17 amino acids. Germline V lookup: CDR1 SGHRS, CDR2 YFSETQ. The chain's CDR3 is CASSPPGLARTYNEQFF. The entire variable domain, with the rest obtained from reference TRBV5-1 and TRBJ2-1, is as follows: KAGVTQTPRYLIKTRGQQVTLSCSPISGHRSVSWYQQTPGQGLQFLFEYFSETQRNKGNFPGRFSGRQFSNSRSEMNVSTLELGDSALYLCASSPPGLARTYNEQFFGPGTRLTVL.

V and J are TRBV7-9 and TRBJ2-1; TCRdb designates TRBD1, a call that cannot be tested without DNA. This CDR3 has 12 residues. Germline lookup yields CDR1 SEHNR and CDR2 FQNEAQ (reference sequence). CDR3 amino acids: CASSNKDIQQFF. Full variable domain (missing parts from reference TRBV7-9 and TRBJ2-1): DTGVSQNPRHKITKRGQNVTFRCDPISEHNRLYWYRQTLGQGPEFLTYFQNEAQLEKSRLLSDRFSAERPKGSFSTLEIQRTEQGDSAMYLCASSNKDIQQFFGPGTRLTVL.

The chain carries TRBV9 and TRBJ1-5; absent DNA, TCRdb's TRBD1 call cannot be checked. The CDR3 extends over 18 amino acids. Germline loops: CDR1 SGDLS, CDR2 YYNGEE. The CDR3 region is CASSVGTGGGRSNQPQHF.

The V and J genes are TRBV4-1 and TRBJ2-2. The CDR3 sequence is 13 residues long. CDR1 is MGHRA, CDR2 YSYEKL, per germline. This chain's CDR3 is CASSHSLSGELFF.

This sequence joins TRBV12-3 or TRBV12-4 and TRBJ2-1. This CDR3 is built from 15 residues. This CDR3 reads CASSLVLGGYNEQFF.